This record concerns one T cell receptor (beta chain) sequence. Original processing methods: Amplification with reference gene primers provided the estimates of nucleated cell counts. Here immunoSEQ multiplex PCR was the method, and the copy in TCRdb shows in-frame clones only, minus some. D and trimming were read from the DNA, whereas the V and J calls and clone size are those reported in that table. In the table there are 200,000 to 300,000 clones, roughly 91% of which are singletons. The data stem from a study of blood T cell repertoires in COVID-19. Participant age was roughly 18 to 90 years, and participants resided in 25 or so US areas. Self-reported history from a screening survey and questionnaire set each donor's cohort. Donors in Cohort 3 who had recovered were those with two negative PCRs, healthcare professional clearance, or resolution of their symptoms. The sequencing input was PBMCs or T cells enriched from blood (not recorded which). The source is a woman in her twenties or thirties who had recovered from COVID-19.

CDR3 in DNA: TGTGCCAGCAGCTTCCTTCCGACTAGCGTGACGAGCTGGGAGCTGTTTTTT. This encodes CASSFLPTSVTSWELFF. The genes are TRBV13 and TRBJ2-2; 8 nucleotides agree with TRBD2. This CDR3 is built from 17 residues. Germline V gene sequence: CDR1 PRHDT, CDR2 FYEKMQ (reference sequence). V shed 3 bases, J shed 9 bases, and the junction held 15 bases outside the gene matches.